The next 8 T cell receptor beta chains were all read from a single sample in a study of T cells in localized non-small cell lung cancer. The method was immunoSEQ multiplex PCR; TCRdb's version includes in-frame clones alone and lacks a portion of them. The sample holds about 74,000 clones, roughly 83% seen once. This specimen was peripheral blood, taken before any cancer treatment. The receptors were gathered from a female donor of 60 years or more with stage I lung adenocarcinoma.

The chain links TRBV5-1 to TRBJ2-3; 7 bases align to TRBD1. V gave up 0 bases and J gave up 2 bases; unmatched junction bases: 3. Germline-derived CDR1 and CDR2 are SGHRS and YFSETQ. This CDR3 is 15 amino acids long. This CDR3 reads CASSLAGQPTDTQYF. CDR3 DNA: TGCGCCAGCAGCTTGGCGGGACAGCCCACAGATACGCAGTATTTT.

The V and J genes are TRBV18 and TRBJ1-1; TRBD1 agrees at 7 bases. V shed 2 bases, J shed 4 bases, and the junction held 4 bases outside the gene matches. Germline V gives CDR1 KGHSH, CDR2 LQKENI. This CDR3 spans 14 amino acids. CDR3 residues: CASSPATGSTEAFF. The CDR3 coding sequence is TGTGCCAGCTCACCAGCGACAGGGTCCACTGAAGCTTTCTTT.

The chain employs TRBV6-4 and TRBJ2-1, with D hard to call. CDR1 is MRHNA and CDR2 is SNTAGT in the germline V gene. The CDR3 has 13 amino acids. V gave up 2 bases and J gave up 3 bases, with 5 bases separating them. The CDR3 region has the DNA TGTGCCAGCAGTGACGGGTTCTACAATGAGCAGTTCTTC. This gives the protein CASSDGFYNEQFF.

The chain links TRBV4-3 to TRBJ2-1, with 7 bases matching TRBD2. CDR1 is LGHNA, CDR2 YSLEER, per germline. V lost 4 bases and J lost 6; bases outside the gene matches: 3. This CDR3 is 13 amino acids long. The CDR3 DNA sequence: TGCGCCAGCAGCCTCGGGACTACCAATGAGCAGTTCTTC. Translating it yields CASSLGTTNEQFF.

The chain has TRBV6-1 and TRBJ1-5; D not resolved. The CDR3 spans 15 residues. V was cut by 1 base and J by 0 bases, with 7 bases left in between. Looked up from germline, CDR1 is MNHNS and CDR2 is SASEGT. CDR3 sequence: CASSEGRHSNQPQHF. CDR3 coding DNA: TGTGCCAGCAGTGAAGGGCGGCATAGCAATCAGCCCCAGCATTTT.

The chain combines TRBV2 with TRBJ2-7; possibly TRBD1 or TRBD2 for D (5 bases each). The CDR3 sequence is 17 residues long. Germline CDR1 SNHLY, CDR2 FYNNEI. The ends were cut back, 4 bases at V and 2 bases at J, with 21 bases in the middle. CDR3 sequence reads: CASSVRTGDVPPYEQYF. The CDR3 nucleotides read TGTGCCAGCAGTGTCCGCACCGGGGACGTTCCCCCCTACGAGCAGTACTTC.

The V and J genes are TRBV4-1 and TRBJ2-7; D ambiguous. Germline CDR1 is MGHRA and CDR2 is YSYEKL. The germline V and J ends were trimmed by 2 bases and 7 bases, with 24 bases remaining between them. The CDR3 sequence is 17 residues long. CDR3 sequence (DNA): TGCGCCAGCAGCCAATATGCGGTTGGGGTTTCGATTCGTGAGCAGTACTTC. It specifies CASSQYAVGVSIREQYF.

The rearrangement uses TRBV4-1 and TRBJ2-1, with 11 nucleotides matching TRBD2. The V gene's germline CDR1 is MGHRA and CDR2 YSYEKL. With 0 bases clipped from V and 8 bases from J, the junction kept 6 bases outside the gene matches. CDR3 length: 16 residues. CDR3 protein: CASSQETSGAVHEQFF. CDR3 DNA: TGCGCCAGCAGCCAAGAGACTAGCGGGGCGGTCCATGAGCAGTTCTTC.